These 24 T cell receptor beta chains originate from one sample sequenced in a study of blood T cell repertoires in COVID-19. TCRdb's table, derived via immunoSEQ multiplex PCR, lists solely in-frame clones and lacks some. The sample records 200,000 to 300,000 clones, about nine tenths being singletons. Material for sequencing was peripheral blood. These receptors all come from a woman aged 35 to 49 who had recovered from COVID-19.

This rearrangement joins TRBV6-1 to TRBJ1-3; possibly TRBD1 for D (6 bases). The CDR3 totals 16 residues. V shed 4 bases and J shed 2 bases, with 15 bases lying between them. CDR1 MNHNS and CDR2 SASEGT come from the germline V gene. DNA of the CDR3: TGTGCCAGCAGTGTTGATCGGGGACAAACTGGAAACACCATATATTTT. It specifies CASSVDRGQTGNTIYF.

This chain connects TRBV19 to TRBJ2-3, with 11 bases lining up with TRBD2. V lost 5 bases and J lost 0; bases outside the gene matches: 4. The CDR3 is made up of 16 amino acids. Looked up from germline, CDR1 is LNHDA and CDR2 is SQIVND (reference sequence). The CDR3: CASSPSGGPSTDTQYF. The CDR3 DNA sequence: TGTGCCAGTAGTCCTAGCGGGGGGCCCAGCACAGATACGCAGTATTTT.

The J gene is TRBJ1-6, the V gene TRBV7-5; TRBD1, as called in the table, went unchecked against the DNA. TRBV7-5 is marked as a pseudogene. The CDR3 is 16 amino acids. Here the CDR3 reads CARSWGITGGDSPLHF. CDR3 nucleotides: TGTGCCAGAAGCTGGGGAATAACAGGGGGTGACTCACCCCTCCACTTT.

J is TRBJ1-2 and V is TRBV10-2, with 8 bases identical to TRBD1. The J segment lost 6 bases and the V segment lost 6 bases, leaving 15 bases of the junction unmatched. CDR1 is WSHSY and CDR2 is SAAADI in the germline V gene. The CDR3 totals 16 residues. The CDR3 bases are TGCGCCAGCAGACCAGGGGACAGGCTGAGGGTGGATGGCTACACCTTC. Translated: CASRPGDRLRVDGYTF.

The chain is built from TRBV10-1 and TRBJ1-5; no clear D. The V gene's germline CDR1 is WNHNN and CDR2 SYGVQD (reference sequence). The CDR3 has 14 residues. V lost 0 bases and J 9 bases, leaving 12 bases between the germline ends. The CDR3 bases are TGCGCCAGCAGTGAGTCGGAGGGCAGGCGGCCCCAGCATTTT. Translated, it gives CASSESEGRRPQHF.

The rearrangement joins TRBV27 to TRBJ2-7; 10 bases line up with TRBD1. The CDR3 has 14 amino acids. With V trimmed by 4 bases and J by 4 bases, 4 bases remained unmatched. From germline, CDR1 is MNHEY and CDR2 SMNVEV (reference sequence). CDR3 amino acids: CASSWGQGRYEQYF. The CDR3 region has the DNA TGTGCCAGCAGTTGGGGACAGGGGAGATACGAGCAGTACTTC.

The chain joins TRBV6-2 or TRBV6-3 to TRBJ2-2, with TRBD1 matching 7 bases. V gave up 6 bases and J gave up 1 base; unmatched junction bases: 5. Germline-derived CDR1 and CDR2 are MNHEY and SVGEGT. There are 15 residues in the CDR3. The CDR3 spells CASSRQGWNTGELFF. Here the CDR3 DNA reads TGTGCCAGCAGCAGACAGGGATGGAACACCGGGGAGCTGTTTTTT.

Details on this clone: Other DNA sequences in this sample translate to the same CDR3. The chain links TRBV6-2 or TRBV6-3 to TRBJ2-5; D is unresolved. V was cut by 6 bases and J by 5 bases, with 10 bases left in between. Germline values: CDR1 MNHEY, CDR2 SVGEGT. This CDR3 is built from 12 residues. CDR3 nucleotides: TGTGCCAGCAGCCCCCGGCGGGAGACCCAGTACTTC. Its translation is CASSPRRETQYF.

The gene calls are TRBV7-2 and TRBJ2-7; 9 bases match TRBD1. This CDR3 is 17 amino acids long. The V gene end was trimmed by 4 bases and the J gene end by 4 bases; junction bases not matched to a gene: 14. Germline loops: CDR1 SGHTA, CDR2 FQGNSA. CDR3 loop: CASSSNPGTGYLYEQYF. In DNA, the CDR3 is TGTGCCAGCAGCTCAAATCCCGGGACAGGGTACCTATACGAGCAGTACTTC.

The chain links TRBV4-3 to TRBJ1-2; D gene ambiguous. Germline lookup yields CDR1 LGHNA and CDR2 YSLEER. The CDR3 runs 15 residues. With 5 bases removed from V and 7 bases from J, the gap between germline ends came to 20 bases. CDR3 region: CASSGGVAEIGGYTF. The DNA of the CDR3 is TGCGCCAGCAGCGGAGGAGTCGCAGAAATAGGTGGCTACACCTTC.

The chain has TRBV29-1 and TRBJ1-2; 7 bases match TRBD1. The germline gives CDR1 SQVTM, CDR2 ANQGSEA. The CDR3 contains 13 residues. Trimming took 4 bases from V and 4 from J; bases not matched to a gene: 6. The CDR3 nucleotides are TGCAGCGTTGTCGGAAGGGGGCCCTATGGCTACACCTTC. Its translation: CSVVGRGPYGYTF.

This chain links TRBV15 with TRBJ1-6; TRBD1 might be the D (5 bases). Germline CDR1 reads LNHNV; CDR2 reads YYDKDF (reference sequence). The CDR3 consists of 18 residues. Trimming removed 5 bases from V and 0 bases from J, with 17 bases in between. The CDR3 region has the DNA TGTGCCACCAGCTCGGGACCCGTCGGGAGCTCCTATAATTCACCCCTCCACTTT. It encodes CATSSGPVGSSYNSPLHF.

The chain links TRBV12-5 to TRBJ1-1; D may be TRBD1 (5 bases). Trimming removed 7 bases at V and 5 bases at J, with 11 bases between. In germline, CDR1 is LGHNT, CDR2 FRNRAP. The CDR3 totals 12 residues. CDR3 sequence reads: CASAPGGTEAFF. CDR3 DNA: TGTGCTAGTGCCCCCGGGGGAACTGAAGCTTTCTTT.

The chain combines TRBV5-1 with TRBJ2-1, with 7 bases that match TRBD1. The CDR3 totals 16 residues. The germline CDR1 and CDR2 sequences are SGHRS and YFSETQ. J gave up 2 bases and V 0 bases, and 5 bases lay outside the gene matches. The DNA for the CDR3 is TGCGCCAGCAGCTTGGATCAGGGGGTACCCTACAATGAGCAGTTCTTC. As protein: CASSLDQGVPYNEQFF. Full variable domain (missing parts from reference TRBV5-1 and TRBJ2-1): KAGVTQTPRYLIKTRGQQVTLSCSPISGHRSVSWYQQTPGQGLQFLFEYFSETQRNKGNFPGRFSGRQFSNSRSEMNVSTLELGDSALYLCASSLDQGVPYNEQFFGPGTRLTVL.

This chain links TRBV6-5 with TRBJ1-2; D is unresolved. Germline CDR1 MNHEY, CDR2 SVGAGI. V was shortened by 3 bases and J by 3 bases, with 8 bases between the two germline ends. This CDR3 comprises 13 residues. CDR3 sequence reads: CASSYGQDYGYTF. The CDR3 DNA reads TGTGCCAGCAGTTATGGGCAGGACTATGGCTACACCTTC.

This chain connects TRBV11-1 to TRBJ2-3, with 7 bases aligning to TRBD2. V gave up 4 bases and J gave up 4 bases; unmatched junction bases: 5. The CDR3 has 14 amino acids. The germline V gene has CDR1 SGHAT and CDR2 FQDESV (reference sequence). The CDR3 sequence: CASSSLASPDTQYF. The CDR3 DNA reads as TGTGCCAGCAGCTCACTAGCGAGCCCAGATACGCAGTATTTT.

The V call is TRBV5-1, the J call TRBJ2-1; 10 bases are shared with TRBD2. After removal of 2 bases from V and 4 bases from J, the junction contained 6 bases not matched to a gene. The V gene's germline CDR1 is SGHRS and CDR2 YFSETQ. The CDR3 runs 16 residues. CDR3 sequence: CASSFLSGGVYNEQFF. The CDR3 bases are TGCGCCAGCAGCTTTTTAAGCGGGGGGGTTTACAATGAGCAGTTCTTC.

Comments on this clone: Relative to the germline gene, one junction end is altered; a read error may explain this. V and J are TRBV11-2 and TRBJ1-2; TRBD1 matches 8 bases. This CDR3 is 12 amino acids long. Germline V gives CDR1 SGHAT, CDR2 FQNNGV. The CDR3 DNA is TGTGCCAGCAGCCCAGGACAGGGCACTGTTGCCTTC. This translates into CASSPGQGTVAF.

The V gene is TRBV15, the J gene TRBJ1-1; 10 nucleotides align to TRBD1. Per the germline V gene, CDR1 is LNHNV and CDR2 is YYDKDF (reference sequence). The ends lost 3 bases at V and 7 bases at J; junction bases unmatched: 8. CDR3 length: 15 amino acids. The CDR3 protein is CATSRTTGGAGEAFF. The CDR3 DNA is TGTGCCACCAGCAGGACGACAGGGGGCGCGGGTGAAGCTTTCTTT.

This clone was observed once. The chain recombines TRBV2 with TRBJ2-1, with D possibly matching TRBD2 (5 bases). The CDR3 length is 15 residues. V shed 1 base and J shed 1 base, with 8 bases lying between them. Germline V gene sequence: CDR1 SNHLY, CDR2 FYNNEI. The CDR3 nucleotides read TGTGCCAGCAGTGAAGTCGAGGGTTCCTACAATGAGCAGTTCTTC. This translates into CASSEVEGSYNEQFF.

The rearrangement links TRBV18 to TRBJ2-7; TRBD1 aligns across 7 bases. Germline V gene sequence: CDR1 KGHSH, CDR2 LQKENI. CDR3 size: 13 residues. V lost 6 bases and J lost 5; bases outside the gene matches: 7. For the CDR3, the DNA is TGTGCCAGCTCCCTAGGACAGGAGGACGAGCAGTACTTC. Its protein is CASSLGQEDEQYF. The full variable domain, its missing parts supplied by reference TRBV18 and TRBJ2-7, is NAGVMQNPRHLVRRRGQEARLRCSPMKGHSHVYWYRQLPEEGLKFMVYLQKENIIDESGMPKERFSAEFPKEGPSILRIQQVVRGDSAAYFCASSLGQEDEQYFGPGTRLTVT.

The V and J genes are TRBV7-2 and TRBJ2-1; 11 bases match TRBD2. The ends lost 5 bases at V and 3 bases at J; junction bases unmatched: 6. The CDR3 sequence is 16 residues long. Germline assignment: CDR1 SGHTA and CDR2 FQGNSA. The CDR3 DNA reads as TGTGCCAGCAGCCCCTCCCTAGCGGGGGGCTACAATGAGCAGTTCTTC. This gives the protein CASSPSLAGGYNEQFF.

The chain carries TRBV11-2 and TRBJ2-1, with TRBD2 identical over 9 bases. The CDR3 has 15 amino acids. Germline CDR1 SGHAT, CDR2 FQNNGV. J was trimmed by 8 bases and V by 4 bases; bases with no gene match: 9. CDR3: CASSSGSQRGDEQFF. The CDR3 DNA sequence: TGTGCCAGCAGCTCCGGGTCTCAGCGGGGGGATGAGCAGTTCTTC. Drawing the rest from reference TRBV11-2 and TRBJ2-1, the complete variable domain is EAGVAQSPRYKIIEKRQSVAFWCNPISGHATLYWYQQILGQGPKLLIQFQNNGVVDDSQLPKDRFSAERLKGVDSTLKIQPAKLEDSAVYLCASSSGSQRGDEQFFGPGTRLTVL.

The genes are TRBV27 and TRBJ2-7; maybe TRBD1 (5 bases). The V end lost 3 bases, the J end lost 0 bases, and 9 bases lay between the germline ends. Germline-derived CDR1 and CDR2 are MNHEY and SMNVEV (reference sequence). This CDR3 region has 14 residues. The CDR3 DNA is TGTGCCAGCAGTTTCGGCAGGGTCTCCTACGAGCAGTACTTC. Residues: CASSFGRVSYEQYF.